One sample yielded the 2 T cell receptor beta chains listed below, sequenced in a study of T cell repertoires in cytomegalovirus infection (dated by TCRdb to the late 2010s). In light of the paper, this sample's treatment or condition label describes: in vitro stimulation with specific CMV peptide epitopes to enrich CMV-specific T cells. No antigen has been assigned to these receptors. TCRdb lists the instrument as Illumina HiSeq 1500. In-frame beta chains were kept once TCRdb had trimmed the public reads at Q25 with fastp and called clones with MiXCR. Each entry merges the rows of one CDR3 protein and shows their most common DNA and genes. This sample gives about 920,000 distinct CDR3 sequences in total; approximately 33% of them show up just once. The ten biggest clones cover 10% to 15% of the sample. Specimen: cultured CD8+ T cells from PBMCs, collected from culture after CMV antigen stimulation. Receptor source: a human donor in good health (CMV status not recorded). Some clones in this sample may be carry-over from other donors' samples.

The J gene is TRBJ2-5, the V gene TRBV7-2, with D perhaps TRBD1 or TRBD2 (5 bases each). V was clipped by 4 bases and J by 4 bases, with 16 bases between them. This CDR3 region has 15 residues. The germline V gene has CDR1 SGHTA and CDR2 FQGNSA. CDR3 residues: CASSSPGRERETQYF. The CDR3 nucleotides are TGTGCCAGCAGCTCCCCGGGCAGGGAGAGAGAGACCCAGTACTTC.

DNA for the CDR3: TGTGCCAGCAGCCAAGAGGCTACCCAAGAGACCCAGTACTTC. It specifies CASSQEATQETQYF. The chain employs TRBV3-1 and TRBJ2-5, with D unresolved. The ends were cut back, 0 bases at V and 1 base at J, with 6 bases in the middle. CDR1 is LGHDT and CDR2 is YNNKEL in the germline V gene (reference sequence). The CDR3 covers 14 residues.